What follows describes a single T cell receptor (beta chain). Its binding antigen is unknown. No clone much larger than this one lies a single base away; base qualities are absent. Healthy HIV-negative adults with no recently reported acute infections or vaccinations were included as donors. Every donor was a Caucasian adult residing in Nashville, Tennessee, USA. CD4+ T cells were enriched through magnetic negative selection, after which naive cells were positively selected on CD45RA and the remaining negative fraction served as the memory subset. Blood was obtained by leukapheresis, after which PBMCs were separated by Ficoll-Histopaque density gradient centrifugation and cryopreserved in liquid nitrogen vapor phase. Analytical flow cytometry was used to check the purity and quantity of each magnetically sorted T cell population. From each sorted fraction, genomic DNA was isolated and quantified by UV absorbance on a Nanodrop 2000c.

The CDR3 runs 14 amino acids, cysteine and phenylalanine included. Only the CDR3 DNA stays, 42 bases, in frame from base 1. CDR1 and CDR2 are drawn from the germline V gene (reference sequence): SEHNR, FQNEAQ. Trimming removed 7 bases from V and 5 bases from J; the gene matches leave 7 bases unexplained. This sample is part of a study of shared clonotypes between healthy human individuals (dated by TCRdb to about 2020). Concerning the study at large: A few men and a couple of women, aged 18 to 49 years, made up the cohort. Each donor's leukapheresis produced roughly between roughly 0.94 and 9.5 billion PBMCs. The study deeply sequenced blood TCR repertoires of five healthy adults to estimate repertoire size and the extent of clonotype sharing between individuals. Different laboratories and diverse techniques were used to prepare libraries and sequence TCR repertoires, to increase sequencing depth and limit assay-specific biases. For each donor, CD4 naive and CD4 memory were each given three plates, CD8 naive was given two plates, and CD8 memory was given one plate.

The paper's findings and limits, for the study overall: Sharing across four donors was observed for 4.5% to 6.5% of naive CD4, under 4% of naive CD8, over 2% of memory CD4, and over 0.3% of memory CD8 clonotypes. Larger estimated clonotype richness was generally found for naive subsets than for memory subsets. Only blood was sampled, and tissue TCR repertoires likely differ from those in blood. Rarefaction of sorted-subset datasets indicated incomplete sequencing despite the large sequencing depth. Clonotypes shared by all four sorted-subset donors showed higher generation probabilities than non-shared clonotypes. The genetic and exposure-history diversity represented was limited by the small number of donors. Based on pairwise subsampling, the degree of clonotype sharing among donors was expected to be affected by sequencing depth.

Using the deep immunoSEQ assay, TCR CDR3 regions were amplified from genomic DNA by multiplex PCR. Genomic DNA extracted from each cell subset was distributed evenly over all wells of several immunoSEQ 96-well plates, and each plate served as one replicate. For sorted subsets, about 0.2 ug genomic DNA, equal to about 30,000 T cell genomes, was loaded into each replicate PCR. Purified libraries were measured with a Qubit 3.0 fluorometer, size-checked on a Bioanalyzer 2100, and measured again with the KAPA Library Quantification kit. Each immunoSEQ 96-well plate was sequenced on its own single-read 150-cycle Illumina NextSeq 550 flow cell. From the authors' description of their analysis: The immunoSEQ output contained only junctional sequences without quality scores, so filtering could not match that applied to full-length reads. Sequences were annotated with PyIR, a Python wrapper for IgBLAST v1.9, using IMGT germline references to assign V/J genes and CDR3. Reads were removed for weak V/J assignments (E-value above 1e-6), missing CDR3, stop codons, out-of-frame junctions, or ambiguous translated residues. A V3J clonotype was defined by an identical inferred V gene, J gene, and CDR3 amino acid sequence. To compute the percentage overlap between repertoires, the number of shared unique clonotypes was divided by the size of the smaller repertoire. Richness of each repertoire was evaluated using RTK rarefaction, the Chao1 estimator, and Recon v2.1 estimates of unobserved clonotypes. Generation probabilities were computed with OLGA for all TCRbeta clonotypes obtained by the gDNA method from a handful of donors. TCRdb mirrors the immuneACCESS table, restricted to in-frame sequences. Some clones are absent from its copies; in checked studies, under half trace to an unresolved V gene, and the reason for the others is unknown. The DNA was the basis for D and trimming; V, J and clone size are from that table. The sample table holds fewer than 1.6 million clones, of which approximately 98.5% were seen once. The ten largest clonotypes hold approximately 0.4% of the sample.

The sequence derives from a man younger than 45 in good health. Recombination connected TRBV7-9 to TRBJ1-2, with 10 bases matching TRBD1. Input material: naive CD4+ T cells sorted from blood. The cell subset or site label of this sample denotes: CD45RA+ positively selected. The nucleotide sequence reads TGTGCCAGCACCTCGACAGGGGGCCATTATGGCTACACCTTC. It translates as CASTSTGGHYGYTF.